This TCR beta chain comes out of a study of control samples from healthy donors and cancer patients. The V gene end was trimmed by 3 bases and the J gene end by 3 bases; junction bases not matched to a gene: 17. This CDR3 is 19 amino acids long. Germline V gene data show CDR1 as LNHDA and CDR2 as SQIVND (reference sequence). Produced via immunoSEQ multiplex PCR; TCRdb's table is partial and in-frame only. Altogether roughly 24,000 clones are present, around 83% being singletons, with the ten largest covering roughly a quarter. The TCR originated in a man in his sixties with head and neck cancer. The sample consisted of PBMCs. The chain uses TRBV19 and TRBJ2-7; 10 nucleotides align to TRBD2. This CDR3 reads CASSIKKGLAGEGGYEQYF. The CDR3, as DNA: TGTGCCAGTAGTATCAAGAAAGGGCTAGCGGGAGAGGGGGGCTACGAGCAGTACTTC.